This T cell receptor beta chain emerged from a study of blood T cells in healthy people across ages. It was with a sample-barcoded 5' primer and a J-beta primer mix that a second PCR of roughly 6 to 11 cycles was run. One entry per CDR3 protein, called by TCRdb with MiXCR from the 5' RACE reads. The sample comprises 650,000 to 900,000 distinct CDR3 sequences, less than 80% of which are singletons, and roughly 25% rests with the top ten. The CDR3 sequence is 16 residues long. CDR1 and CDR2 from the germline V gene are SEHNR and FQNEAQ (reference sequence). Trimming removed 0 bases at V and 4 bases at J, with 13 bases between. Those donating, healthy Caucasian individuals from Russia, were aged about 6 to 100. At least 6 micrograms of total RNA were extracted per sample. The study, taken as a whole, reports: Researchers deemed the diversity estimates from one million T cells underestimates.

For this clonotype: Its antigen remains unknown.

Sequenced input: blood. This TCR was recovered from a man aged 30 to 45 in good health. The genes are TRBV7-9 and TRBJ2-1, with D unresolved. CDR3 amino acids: CASSLALGRTYNEQFF. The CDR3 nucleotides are TGTGCCAGCAGCTTAGCGTTGGGCAGAACTTACAATGAGCAGTTCTTC.